This entry is about one T cell receptor (beta chain). Its antigen is still unknown. The data were taken from a study of cytomegalovirus exposure and HLA in healthy donors. Study conclusions and caveats: It was found in a later analysis that first-cohort TCR clusters tended to co-occur in the 120 validation repertoires. It was reportedly the case that the classifier diagnosed cytomegalovirus status with high specificity and sensitivity.

The CDR3 length is 15 residues. From germline, CDR1 is LNHDA and CDR2 SQIVND (reference sequence). The V end lost 6 bases, the J end lost 3 bases, and 17 bases lay between the germline ends. Profiled with immunoSEQ multiplex PCR; TCRdb holds only in-frame clones, not every one. The table lists roughly 57,000 clones, approximately 93% of them singletons. The chain is built from TRBV19 and TRBJ1-2, with D perhaps matching TRBD1 (5 bases). The sample was PBMCs. The TCR comes from a woman between 18 and 30 years old in good health and CMV-seropositive. The CDR3 DNA reads as TGTGCCAGTAGCCTAAGGCATGGGGCCGACTATGGCTACACCTTC. This sequence encodes CASSLRHGADYGYTF.